This paragraph covers one TCR beta chain sequence. Its antigen is still unknown. This sample stems from a study of cytomegalovirus exposure and HLA in healthy donors. Turning to the study itself: A previous analysis identified around 120 million unique TCR beta sequences derived from 180 million or so T cells.

The PCR contained 60 Vbeta and 13 Jbeta primers. Using immunoSEQ multiplex PCR, the repertoire was profiled, and TCRdb retains in-frame clones only, with some absent. Here the sample spans about 140,000 clones, 88% being singletons. Findings and caveats of the study: Reports showed the classifier diagnosing cytomegalovirus status with high specificity and sensitivity.

J lost 4 bases, V lost 6 bases, and 10 bases had no gene match. The CDR3 loop spans 14 amino acids. CDR1 and CDR2 (germline): SQVTM, ANQGSEA. Sequencing was carried out using PBMCs. The source is a middle-aged woman in good health and CMV-seronegative. This chain joins TRBV29-1 and TRBJ1-1; TRBD1 matches 8 bases. Written as DNA, the CDR3 is TGCAGCGTCGGACAGGGTGGCTTAGGCACTGAAGCTTTCTTT. This translates into CSVGQGGLGTEAFF. The complete variable domain, with remaining parts taken from reference TRBV29-1 and TRBJ1-1, reads SAVISQKPSRDICQRGTSLTIQCQVDSQVTMMFWYRQQPGQSLTLIATANQGSEATYESGFVIDKFPISRPNLTFSTLTVSNMSPEDSSIYLCSVGQGGLGTEAFFGQGTRLTVV.